Included here is one T cell receptor (beta chain) sequence, with context. Antigen: not known. Trimming shortened V by 4 bases and J by 3 bases, and 13 bases separated the two germline ends. CDR3 length: 14 amino acids. Germline lookup yields CDR1 MGHRA and CDR2 YSYEKL. This specimen comes from a study of cytomegalovirus exposure and HLA in healthy donors. 60 Vbeta and 13 Jbeta primers were used in PCR. Profiled with immunoSEQ multiplex PCR; TCRdb holds only in-frame clones, not every one. Of under 250,000 clones listed, 82% are singletons. Whole-study findings and limits: Highest at DRB1 and lowest at HLA-C, TCR association rates differed among HLA loci in a later analysis.

The chain has TRBV4-1 and TRBJ2-7; TRBD2 might be the D (6 bases). Source material: PBMCs. The TCR originated in a man aged 40-55 years in good health and CMV-seropositive. CDR3 residues: CASSLAVSVYEQYF. The CDR3 DNA sequence: TGCGCCAGCAGCCTAGCGGTGTCGGTCTACGAGCAGTACTTC.